This is a list of T cell receptor beta chains from one sample in a study of shared clonotypes between healthy human individuals. Sequencing used immunoSEQ multiplex PCR; TCRdb keeps in-frame clones, though not all of them. The table lists approximately 740,000 clones, almost 95% of them singletons. Source material: naive CD8+ T cells sorted from blood. The receptors stem from a man aged 25 to 45 in good health. Both conserved end residues are part of each CDR3. A D gene is named only where the DNA matches it firmly. Expanded clones are given a class, and other clones once, few, many or no size at all.

V gene	D gene	clone size	J gene	CDR3 DNA	CDR3 protein
TRBV7-9	NA	NA	TRBJ1-2	TGTGCCAGCAGCTTACAGCCGGCCAACTATGGCTACACCTTC	CASSLQPANYGYTF
TRBV7-9	NA	NA	TRBJ1-4	TGTGCCAGCAGCTTAGCGATGGGGGCGAATGAAAAACTGTTTTTT	CASSLAMGANEKLFF
TRBV11-2	TRBD1	NA	TRBJ1-4	TGTGCCAGCAGCTCCGGACAGGCGGGCCTGATTAATGAAAAACTGTTTTTT	CASSSGQAGLINEKLFF
TRBV27	NA	NA	TRBJ1-5	TGTGCCAGCAGTGGATCGGGACCGAGCAATCAGCCCCAGCATTTT	CASSGSGPSNQPQHF
TRBV11-2	NA	NA	TRBJ2-5	TGTGCCAGCAGTCGTTCAGGGGCGTGGACCCAGTACTTC	CASSRSGAWTQYF
TRBV9	TRBD2	NA	TRBJ2-5	TGTGCCAGCAGCTCTAAGGCAGGACTAGCGGGAGCGTACCAAGAGACCCAGTACTTC	CASSSKAGLAGAYQETQYF
TRBV27	NA	few	TRBJ1-1	TGTGCCAGCAGTTTTTGGGGGACTGAAGCTTTCTTT	CASSFWGTEAFF
TRBV27	NA	once	TRBJ1-5	TGTGCCAGCAGCCTCCAGGGAATAAATCAGCCCCAGCATTTT	CASSLQGINQPQHF
TRBV6-5	NA	NA	TRBJ2-6	TGTGCCAGCACTCGACAGAGCTCTGGGGCCAACGTCCTGACTTTC	CASTRQSSGANVLTF
TRBV27	TRBD2	NA	TRBJ2-1	TGTGCCAGCAGTTTCTTCAGTGGGGTACCCCACAGGGCGGGAGGGCCTTCATATGAGCAGTTCTTC	CASSFFSGVPHRAGGPSYEQFF
TRBV29-1	NA	NA	TRBJ2-2	TGCAGCGTTGATTGGCAGGGTGGCGGGGAGCTGTTTTTT	CSVDWQGGGELFF
TRBV27	TRBD1	NA	TRBJ2-3	TGTGCCAGCAGTTCCCCTTGGGACAGTACTAGCACAGATACGCAGTATTTT	CASSSPWDSTSTDTQYF
TRBV5-6	TRBD2	NA	TRBJ2-4	TGTGCCAGCAGCTGGACTAGAATCGGGGGAATAGCCAAAAACATTCAGTACTTC	CASSWTRIGGIAKNIQYF
TRBV19	TRBD1	once	TRBJ2-7	TGTGCCAGTAGTCCGTGGGCCGGGACAGGATCCTACGAGCAGTACTTC	CASSPWAGTGSYEQYF
TRBV6-5	NA	once	TRBJ1-2	TGTGCCAGCAGTAGTGGAGGTGGCTACACCTTC	CASSSGGGYTF
TRBV6-6	TRBD1	NA	TRBJ1-4	TGTGCCAGCAGCCCCGGGACAGCTAATGAAAAACTGTTTTTT	CASSPGTANEKLFF
TRBV19	NA	NA	TRBJ2-1	TGTGCCAGTAGTATAGGAGGGCCGGTGAGCAATGAGCAGTTCTTC	CASSIGGPVSNEQFF
TRBV30	NA	NA	TRBJ2-1	TGTGCCTGGTTGCCCTTCACCTACAATGAGCAGTTCTTC	CAWLPFTYNEQFF
TRBV4-1	NA	NA	TRBJ2-7	TGCGCCAGCAGCCTAGACAATAATGAGCAGTACTTC	CASSLDNNEQYF
TRBV28	NA	NA	TRBJ2-2	TGTGCCAGCAGTTTATTTAGGTCCGGGGAGCTGTTTTTT	CASSLFRSGELFF
TRBV29-1	NA	NA	TRBJ1-1	TGCAGCGTTGGGGCAGGGGATGTCGCTGAAGCTTTCTTT	CSVGAGDVAEAFF
TRBV27	TRBD1	NA	TRBJ1-5	TGTGCCAGCAGACTACAGGGGGCCTCTCAGCCCCAGCATTTT	CASRLQGASQPQHF
TRBV27	NA	few	TRBJ2-1	TGTGCCAGCAGTTTATTAGAGGAGAATGAGCAGTTCTTC	CASSLLEENEQFF
TRBV19	NA	NA	TRBJ2-2	TGTGCCAGTAGTACCCCAATCGGACCCACCGGGGAGCTGTTTTTT	CASSTPIGPTGELFF
TRBV18	NA	NA	TRBJ1-1	TGTGCCAGCTCACCGGGCGCGGGGGGGAACACTGAAGCTTTCTTT	CASSPGAGGNTEAFF
TRBV7-9	NA	NA	TRBJ1-1	TGTGCCAGCATGTGGACTCAGGGCGCGAACACTGAAGCTTTCTTT	CASMWTQGANTEAFF
TRBV4-1	NA	NA	TRBJ2-3	TGCGCCAGCAGCCAAGGGGACGAGGGGGTGCGAGCGCAGTATTTT	CASSQGDEGVRAQYF
TRBV9	TRBD1	once	TRBJ2-7	TGTGCCAGCAGCGACCGGGACAGGTCTGAGCAGTACTTC	CASSDRDRSEQYF
TRBV15	NA	NA	TRBJ1-2	TGTGCCACCAGCTCCAGGACTCATGGCTACACCTTC	CATSSRTHGYTF
TRBV15	TRBD1	NA	TRBJ2-6	TGTGCCACCAGCGGACAGGGTTCTGGGGCCAACGTCCTGACTTTC	CATSGQGSGANVLTF
TRBV28	NA	NA	TRBJ1-2	TGTGCCAGCAGTTTAGATGGCTACACCTTC	CASSLDGYTF
TRBV4-3	TRBD1	once	TRBJ2-7	TGCGCCAGCAGCCAAGAATTAGGACAGGGAACCTACGAGCAGTACTTC	CASSQELGQGTYEQYF
TRBV28	NA	NA	TRBJ2-7	TGTGCCAGCAGCATCGGGGACAACTCCTACGAGCAGTACTTC	CASSIGDNSYEQYF
TRBV7-9	NA	NA	TRBJ2-7	TGTGCCAGCAGCCCGACGGCGGACAGCCTTTACGAGCAGTACTTC	CASSPTADSLYEQYF
TRBV9	NA	NA	TRBJ2-1	TGTGCCAGCACCGAATTAGGGGGTTTGAATGAGCAGTTCTTC	CASTELGGLNEQFF
TRBV28	TRBD2	NA	TRBJ2-2	TGTGCCAGCAGTTCGACTAGCGGGAGATACACCGGGGAGCTGTTTTTT	CASSSTSGRYTGELFF
TRBV28	NA	NA	TRBJ1-2	TGTGCCAGCAGCCTTAGACAGGTCTACTATGGCTACACCTTC	CASSLRQVYYGYTF
TRBV7-9	TRBD2	NA	TRBJ2-5	TGTGCCAGCAGCCCTCAACTAGCGGGAGGGCCGGAGACCCAGTACTTC	CASSPQLAGGPETQYF
TRBV27	NA	NA	TRBJ2-5	TGTGCCAGCAGTCCCACCGTCGGCAGGGAAGAGACCCAGTACTTC	CASSPTVGREETQYF
TRBV28	TRBD2	NA	TRBJ2-3	TGTGCCAGCAGTTTATCCTCGTGGAGCGGGAGTAGCACAGATACGCAGTATTTT	CASSLSSWSGSSTDTQYF
TRBV15	NA	NA	TRBJ1-1	TGTGCCACCAGCAGAGCGGAAACGGGCACTGAAGCTTTCTTT	CATSRAETGTEAFF
TRBV7-8	TRBD2	NA	TRBJ2-3	TGTGCCAGCAGCCCGATTAGCGGGATCACAGATACGCAGTATTTT	CASSPISGITDTQYF
TRBV4-1	NA	NA	TRBJ1-1	TGCGCCAGCAGTCCGGGGCAGTTGAACACTGAAGCTTTCTTT	CASSPGQLNTEAFF